These 27 T cell receptor beta chains were all obtained from the same sample, sequenced in a study of OX40 agonist ivuxolimab in advanced cancers. This table comes from immunoSEQ multiplex PCR, and its TCRdb copy is limited to in-frame clones, with some not included. The sample holds tens of thousands of clones, more than 70% seen once. The sample consisted of CD4+ or CD8+ T cells sorted from blood, taken in a trial of the OX40 agonist ivuxolimab. The receptors stem from an adult with an advanced solid tumor such as melanoma, head and neck, liver or kidney cancer.

The chain employs TRBV5-4 and TRBJ2-5; no definite D call. The ends were cut back, 5 bases at V and 5 bases at J, with 19 bases in the middle. Germline V CDR1 and CDR2: SGHNT, YYREEE (reference sequence). This CDR3 contains 15 residues. The CDR3 sequence is CASSNTLTGRETQYF. In DNA, the CDR3 is TGTGCCAGCAGTAATACCCTCACCGGAAGGGAGACCCAGTACTTC.

The chain carries TRBV5-6 and TRBJ2-7, with 7 bases identical to TRBD2. CDR3 length: 16 amino acids. The germline CDR1 and CDR2 sequences are SGHDT and YYEEEE. With 0 bases clipped from V and 7 bases from J, the junction kept 13 bases outside the gene matches. The DNA for the CDR3 is TGTGCCAGCAGCTTGGGACCGGGACTACCCGTGGGGGAGCAGTACTTC. Protein sequence: CASSLGPGLPVGEQYF.

J is TRBJ1-5 and V is TRBV19; a possible D gene is TRBD1 (5 bases). CDR1 and CDR2 (germline): LNHDA, SQIVND (reference sequence). CDR3 size: 15 residues. Trimming removed 6 bases from V and 2 bases from J, with 14 bases in between. The CDR3 loop is CASRAHLGGNQPQHF. DNA for the CDR3: TGTGCCAGTAGAGCACATTTGGGGGGCAATCAGCCCCAGCATTTT.

The V call is TRBV19, the J call TRBJ1-1; perhaps TRBD1 as D (5 bases). Germline assignment: CDR1 LNHDA and CDR2 SQIVND (reference sequence). The length of the CDR3 is 14 residues. V shed 7 bases and J shed 1 base, with 13 bases lying between them. The CDR3 loop reads CASTLSGANTEAFF. As DNA, the CDR3 is TGTGCCAGTACCCTGAGCGGGGCGAACACTGAAGCTTTCTTT.

The J gene is TRBJ2-7, the V gene TRBV7-2; D is ambiguous. The CDR3 has 15 amino acids. V gave up 5 bases and J gave up 6 bases, with 20 bases separating them. CDR1 and CDR2 from the germline V gene are SGHTA and FQGNSA. CDR3: CASSPNAGGFREQYF. DNA for the CDR3: TGTGCCAGCAGCCCCAACGCCGGTGGGTTCCGCGAGCAGTACTTC.

The gene calls are TRBV15 and TRBJ1-5; possible D gene TRBD1, 5 bases. V was cut by 4 bases and J by 6 bases, with 13 bases left in between. This CDR3 is built from 14 residues. Germline loops: CDR1 LNHNV, CDR2 YYDKDF (reference sequence). The CDR3 loop is CATSIGGVGQPQHF. The CDR3 nucleotides are TGTGCCACCAGCATCGGAGGGGTCGGTCAGCCCCAGCATTTT.

This clone has just one count. This chain connects TRBV28 to TRBJ2-5; a weak D match, TRBD1 (6 bases). This CDR3 has 16 amino acids. V gave up 3 bases and J gave up 3 bases, with 17 bases separating them. Germline V gene data show CDR1 as MDHEN and CDR2 as SYDVKM. In DNA form, the CDR3 reads TGTGCCAGCAGTTTTTCCCCGGACAGAGATGAAGAGACCCAGTACTTC. The encoded protein is CASSFSPDRDEETQYF.

The chain carries TRBV20-1 and TRBJ2-3; no firm D call. The CDR3 runs to 11 residues. The germline V and J ends were trimmed by 3 bases and 3 bases, with 4 bases remaining between them. CDR1 is DFQATT and CDR2 is SNEGSKA in the germline V gene (reference sequence). CDR3 amino acids: CSARKTDTQYF. The CDR3 nucleotides read TGCAGTGCTAGGAAAACAGATACGCAGTATTTT.

This chain uses TRBV11-2 with TRBJ2-4; TRBD2 matches 7 bases. The V and J ends lost 5 bases and 0 bases, in that order; junction bases with no gene match: 7. The CDR3 sequence is 16 residues long. The germline CDR1 and CDR2 sequences are SGHAT and FQNNGV. The CDR3 sequence is CASSPGGGLAKNIQYF. The CDR3 DNA follows: TGTGCCAGCAGCCCTGGCGGGGGACTAGCCAAAAACATTCAGTACTTC.

V and J are TRBV6-1 and TRBJ2-4, with TRBD1 matching 7 bases. The germline V gene has CDR1 MNHNS and CDR2 SASEGT. Germline trimming cut 4 bases from V and 0 bases from J; bases unmatched to any gene: 3. This CDR3 is 15 amino acids long. CDR3 protein: CASSVRGIAKNIQYF. CDR3 nucleotide sequence: TGTGCCAGCAGTGTCAGGGGGATAGCCAAAAACATTCAGTACTTC.

The chain uses TRBV5-6 and TRBJ2-2; 11 bases fit TRBD2. Germline assignment: CDR1 SGHDT and CDR2 YYEEEE. The V and J ends lost 0 bases and 4 bases, in that order; junction bases with no gene match: 2. CDR3 length equals 16 residues. The chain's CDR3 is CASSLGLAGITGELFF. CDR3 nucleotides: TGTGCCAGCAGCTTGGGACTAGCGGGGATCACCGGGGAGCTGTTTTTT.

This clone appeared a single time. This chain connects TRBV5-1 to TRBJ1-2; D call uncertain. Trimming shortened V by 0 bases and J by 7 bases, and 7 bases separated the two germline ends. The germline CDR1 and CDR2 sequences are SGHRS and YFSETQ. The CDR3 runs to 12 residues. CDR3 bases: TGCGCCAGCAGCTTGGTTGGACGTGGCTACACCTTC. It is translated as CASSLVGRGYTF.

This chain joins TRBV18 and TRBJ2-3, with D hard to call. Trimming cost V 6 bases and J 0 bases, with 4 bases left between them. Germline CDR1 and CDR2: KGHSH and LQKENI. This CDR3 has 12 amino acids. CDR3 region: CASSRSTDTQYF. Written as DNA, the CDR3 is TGTGCCAGCTCGCGAAGCACAGATACGCAGTATTTT.

V usage is TRBV5-5 and J usage is TRBJ2-3; the D is unclear. This CDR3 is built from 14 residues. Germline values: CDR1 SGHKS, CDR2 YYEKEE (reference sequence). The V gene lost 1 base and the J gene lost 1 base, with 7 bases spanning the gap. The CDR3, as DNA: TGTGCCAGCAGCTTGAGTTCTGGCACAGATACGCAGTATTTT. This translates into CASSLSSGTDTQYF.

The rearrangement joins TRBV29-1 to TRBJ2-7; no firm D call. This CDR3 region has 12 residues. Germline CDR1 SQVTM, CDR2 ANQGSEA. V was trimmed by 4 bases and J by 2 bases, leaving 9 bases between them. In DNA form, the CDR3 reads TGCAGCGTTGTGATCAACGCCTACGAGCAGTACTTC. Translated, it gives CSVVINAYEQYF.

The V and J genes are TRBV6-6 and TRBJ2-1; D is undetermined. The CDR3 consists of 13 residues. V was clipped by 8 bases and J by 1 base, with 9 bases between them. CDR1 and CDR2 (germline): MNHNY, SVGAGI (reference sequence). CDR3 bases: TGTGCCAGCGGCCCGGATTCCTACAATGAGCAGTTCTTC. Translation: CASGPDSYNEQFF.

The chain is built from TRBV28 and TRBJ2-4; possibly TRBD2 for D (6 bases). V lost 7 bases and J 2 bases, leaving 15 bases between the germline ends. There are 15 residues in the CDR3. CDR1 and CDR2 (germline): MDHEN, SYDVKM. CDR3 DNA: TGTGCCAGCAAGGAGGGGTCGGGCTCCAAAAACATTCAGTACTTC. Protein sequence: CASKEGSGSKNIQYF.

The genes are TRBV25-1 and TRBJ1-2, with TRBD1 identical over 10 bases. The CDR3 extends over 16 amino acids. Germline loops: CDR1 MGHDK, CDR2 SYGVNS. J was trimmed by 9 bases and V by 0 bases; bases with no gene match: 10. The CDR3, as DNA: TGTGCCAGCAGTGAATATATTCGGGGACAGGGGATTCGCTACACCTTC. Residues: CASSEYIRGQGIRYTF.

V is TRBV19 and J is TRBJ1-2; D is uncertain. The CDR3 length is 12 residues. The ends were cut back, 3 bases at V and 2 bases at J, with 4 bases in the middle. Per the germline V gene, CDR1 is LNHDA and CDR2 is SQIVND (reference sequence). CDR3 region: CASSILNYGYTF. The CDR3, as DNA: TGTGCCAGTAGTATCTTGAACTATGGCTACACCTTC.

V usage is TRBV10-3 and J usage is TRBJ1-6, with D possibly being TRBD1 (6 bases). The CDR3 is 16 residues long. Germline CDR1 ENHRY, CDR2 SYGVKD. V gave up 6 bases and J gave up 0 bases, with 12 bases separating them. The CDR3, as DNA: TGTGCCATCAGCCGACAGGCGAGCTCCTATAATTCACCCCTCCACTTT. Its protein product is CAISRQASSYNSPLHF.

The chain uses TRBV11-1 and TRBJ2-1; D gene ambiguous. Germline lookup yields CDR1 SGHAT and CDR2 FQDESV (reference sequence). V dropped 10 bases and J dropped 6 bases, with 22 bases sitting between them. This CDR3 has 15 amino acids. The CDR3 here is CATSNYQQVVNEQFF. The CDR3 nucleotides are TGTGCCACCTCAAACTACCAGCAGGTAGTCAATGAGCAGTTCTTC.

The CDR3 DNA sequence: TGTGCCAGCAGGAGCTGGACTGGACTCCAAGAGACCCAGTACTTC. It translates to CASRSWTGLQETQYF. The chain carries TRBV28 and TRBJ2-5; D perhaps matches TRBD2 (5 bases). V lost 6 bases and J 1 base, leaving 15 bases between the germline ends. The CDR3 loop spans 15 amino acids. Germline-derived CDR1 and CDR2 are MDHEN and SYDVKM.

The chain couples TRBV5-4 to TRBJ1-1; 7 bases match TRBD1. The ends lost 2 bases at V and 4 bases at J; junction bases unmatched: 2. Looked up from germline, CDR1 is SGHNT and CDR2 is YYREEE (reference sequence). The CDR3 covers 13 residues. The chain's CDR3 is CASSFPGGTEAFF. The CDR3 DNA reads TGTGCCAGCAGCTTCCCAGGGGGCACTGAAGCTTTCTTT.

J is TRBJ2-1 and V is TRBV6-6; D unclear. Trimming took off 6 bases at V and 2 bases at J, with 14 bases between the two ends. CDR1 and CDR2 (germline): MNHNY, SVGAGI (reference sequence). This CDR3 has 15 amino acids. DNA for the CDR3: TGTGCCAGCAGAAGAGACGCCGGACCCTACAATGAGCAGTTCTTC. This codes for CASRRDAGPYNEQFF.

The rearrangement links TRBV15 to TRBJ2-7, with 12 bases lining up with TRBD1. J lost 4 bases, V lost 1 base, and 2 bases had no gene match. This CDR3 comprises 15 residues. Germline V gives CDR1 LNHNV, CDR2 YYDKDF (reference sequence). The CDR3 DNA reads as TGTGCCACCAGCAGAGGGGGACAGGGGGCTTACGAGCAGTACTTC. As protein: CATSRGGQGAYEQYF.

V usage is TRBV6-6 and J usage is TRBJ1-1; no firm D call. From germline, CDR1 is MNHNY and CDR2 SVGAGI (reference sequence). This CDR3 region has 14 residues. V gave up 6 bases and J gave up 0 bases, with 11 bases separating them. In DNA form, the CDR3 reads TGTGCCAGCAGAATTAGAGGATTGAACACTGAAGCTTTCTTT. Residues: CASRIRGLNTEAFF.

The chain recombines TRBV14 with TRBJ1-1, with no clear D. The CDR3 is made up of 13 amino acids. Looked up from germline, CDR1 is SGHDN and CDR2 is FVKESK. V was pared by 3 bases and J by 2 bases, with 7 bases between. The CDR3 here is CASSQKLNTEAFF. In nucleotides, the CDR3 is TGTGCCAGCAGCCAGAAACTTAACACTGAAGCTTTCTTT.